This TCR beta chain was sequenced in a study of blood T cell repertoires in COVID-19. TCRdb's copy holds only in-frame clones and misses some; the assay was immunoSEQ multiplex PCR. The repertoire holds under 250,000 clones, with approximately 89% as singletons. Trimming pared 8 bases from V and 2 bases from J, leaving 16 bases between. Germline V gene lookup returns CDR1 MGHDK and CDR2 SYGVNS. The CDR3 is 15 residues long. This clonotype was obtained from a woman in her thirties or forties with acute or convalescent COVID-19. Sequenced material: peripheral blood. The chain carries TRBV25-1 and TRBJ2-1; D is possibly TRBD2 (7 bases). CDR3 amino acids: CASGGGGRPYNEQFF. The CDR3 DNA reads as TGTGCCAGCGGGGGAGGGGGTCGACCCTACAATGAGCAGTTCTTC.